Below are 19 T cell receptor beta chains sequenced from a single sample in a study of human T cells and chemical hapten exposure. Time point defined: patch test 3, about 24 weeks after DPC sensitization. Treatment of the sample: therapeutic diphenylcyclopropenone sensitization with weekly scalp DPC. Unfractionated whole blood yielded total RNA. A single record per CDR3 protein comes from TCRdb applying MiXCR to the RACE reads. The sample lists more than 35,000 distinct CDR3 sequences, roughly 13% occurring once. Specimen: whole blood, collected in connection with sensitization to the hapten diphenylcyclopropenone (DPC). All receptors derive from a woman aged 40 to 50 with alopecia areata. Some clones in this sample may be carry-over from other donors' samples.

This clonotype was seen at least ten times. The J gene is TRBJ1-4, the V gene TRBV4-2; D perhaps matches TRBD1 (6 bases). Trimming stripped 4 bases from V and 4 bases from J, with 16 bases between. In germline, CDR1 is LGHNA, CDR2 YNFKEQ. This CDR3 is 16 amino acids long. The CDR3 coding sequence is TGTGCCAGCAGCCCAGCTGTTGGGGGCCATAATGAAAAACTGTTTTTT. This encodes CASSPAVGGHNEKLFF.

This sequence joins TRBV6-2 or TRBV6-3 and TRBJ1-1; 10 positions agree with TRBD1. The CDR3 length is 15 residues. Trimming took 2 bases from V and 5 from J; bases not matched to a gene: 5. CDR1 is MNHEY, CDR2 SVGEGT, per germline. CDR3: CASSYPGQGRTEAFF. DNA for the CDR3: TGTGCCAGCAGTTACCCGGGACAGGGGAGAACTGAAGCTTTCTTT.

This clonotype occurred many times. Sequence at one end of the junction differs from germline and may be a read error. The J gene is TRBJ2-4, the V gene TRBV3-1, with D perhaps given as TRBD1 or TRBD2 (5 bases each). This CDR3 comprises 13 residues. Germline-derived CDR1 and CDR2 are LGHDT and YNNKEL (reference sequence). In DNA, the CDR3 is TGTGCCAGCAGCCGATCCCGGGGACCCTACGCGACCTTC. Amino acids: CASSRSRGPYATF.

The chain uses TRBV7-3 and TRBJ2-7; perhaps D is TRBD1 or TRBD2 (5 bases each). V was trimmed by 2 bases and J by 5 bases, leaving 13 bases between them. Per the germline V gene, CDR1 is SGHTA and CDR2 is FQGTGA. This CDR3 comprises 14 residues. The DNA of the CDR3 is TGTGCCAGCAGCTTAGAGGGGAACTTCCACGAGCAGTACTTC. Translated: CASSLEGNFHEQYF.

The rearrangement joins TRBV5-5 to TRBJ2-3; TRBD2 matches at 8 bases. After removal of 1 base from V and 0 bases from J, the junction contained 10 bases not matched to a gene. This CDR3 is built from 18 residues. CDR1 SGHKS and CDR2 YYEKEE come from the germline V gene (reference sequence). CDR3 region: CASSLIPGAGASTDTQYF. The CDR3 DNA reads as TGTGCCAGCAGCTTGATTCCCGGAGCGGGGGCTAGCACAGATACGCAGTATTTT.

The V and J genes are TRBV29-1 and TRBJ2-1; no reliable D call. Trimming removed 4 bases from V and 9 bases from J, with 13 bases in between. This CDR3 has 12 amino acids. Germline CDR1 is SQVTM and CDR2 is ANQGSEA. CDR3 nucleotides: TGCAGCGTTGGGTCTAACGGTCGTGAGCAGTTCTTC. This codes for CSVGSNGREQFF.

This clonotype was seen many times. In DNA form, the CDR3 reads TGTGCCAGCAGCTTATACTCCCTAGCGATATCAGATACGCAGTATTTT. As protein: CASSLYSLAISDTQYF. The genes are TRBV13 and TRBJ2-3; D might be TRBD2 (6 bases). Germline V gives CDR1 PRHDT, CDR2 FYEKMQ (reference sequence). Trimming took 2 bases from V and 4 from J, leaving 16 bases between them. CDR3 size: 16 residues. The full variable domain, with the rest looked up from reference TRBV13 and TRBJ2-3, is AAGVIQSPRHLIKEKRETATLKCYPIPRHDTVYWYQQGPGQDPQFLISFYEKMQSDKGSIPDRFSAQQFSDYHSELNMSSLELGDSALYFCASSLYSLAISDTQYFGPGTRLTVL.

The chain links TRBV20-1 to TRBJ1-5, with 10 nucleotides matching TRBD1. The CDR3 is 16 amino acids. After removal of 5 bases from V and 4 bases from J, the junction contained 11 bases not matched to a gene. Per the germline V gene, CDR1 is DFQATT and CDR2 is SNEGSKA (reference sequence). The CDR3 region is CSAASGWDRGNQPQHF. The CDR3 DNA is TGCAGTGCTGCCTCCGGGTGGGACAGGGGTAATCAGCCCCAGCATTTT.

This clonotype has a count of ten or more. This CDR3 reads CASSSTPAGPSLYF. CDR3 DNA sequence: TGTGCCAGCAGCTCGACACCCGCAGGCCCTTCCCTGTACTTC. This chain connects TRBV7-6 to TRBJ2-7; D ambiguous. The CDR3 consists of 14 residues. Germline assignment: CDR1 SGHVS and CDR2 FNYEAQ. The germline V and J ends were trimmed by 4 bases and 12 bases, with 22 bases remaining between them.

This clonotype was recorded a few times. The chain joins TRBV10-1 to TRBJ1-5; D is unclear. The V end was cut by 3 bases, the J end by 0 bases, with 3 bases between. Germline V gene lookup returns CDR1 WNHNN and CDR2 SYGVQD (reference sequence). The CDR3 spans 13 residues. CDR3 DNA: TGCGCCAGCAGTGAAAATAGCAATCAGCCCCAGCATTTT. Translating gives CASSENSNQPQHF.

The rearrangement joins TRBV11-2 to TRBJ2-5; 7 bases agree with TRBD2. V dropped 1 base and J dropped 5; count of bases not matched to a gene: 7. CDR1 is SGHAT, CDR2 FQNNGV, per germline. This CDR3 spans 15 amino acids. CDR3 nucleotide sequence: TGTGCCAGCAGCTTAGGGGGACTAATGAGTGAGACCCAGTACTTC. Residues: CASSLGGLMSETQYF.

This clonotype was detected only a few times. V and J are TRBV28 and TRBJ2-6; 8 bases match TRBD2. Trimming removed 6 bases from V and 4 bases from J; junction bases left unmatched: 5. Germline-derived CDR1 and CDR2 are MDHEN and SYDVKM. The CDR3 spans 15 residues. The CDR3 loop reads CASRSRLAGANVLTF. Here the CDR3 DNA reads TGTGCCAGCAGAAGTCGACTAGCGGGGGCCAACGTCCTGACTTTC.

At least ten counts were recorded for this clonotype. The CDR3 sequence is CASSSLEYNEQFF. The DNA for the CDR3 is TGTGCCAGCAGCTCCTTGGAATACAATGAGCAGTTCTTC. J is TRBJ2-1 and V is TRBV7-6; the D is unclear. The CDR3 loop spans 13 amino acids. The germline V and J ends were trimmed by 4 bases and 4 bases, with 8 bases remaining between them. Germline CDR1 reads SGHVS; CDR2 reads FNYEAQ.

As regards this clonotype: This may arise from a read error, as a much more abundant clone is one base away. This rearrangement joins TRBV9 to TRBJ2-2; D remains ambiguous. V lost 0 bases, J lost 7 bases, and 13 bases lay in between. The CDR3 covers 15 residues. Germline V gene data show CDR1 as SGDLS and CDR2 as YYNGEE. CDR3 coding DNA: TGTGCCAGCAGCGTAGCTGGTTCAGGCCGCGGGGAGCTGTTTTTT. Translating it yields CASSVAGSGRGELFF.

The sample holds a few counts of this clonotype. This chain uses TRBV7-2 with TRBJ1-2, with D hard to call. Between the trimmed V and J ends, which lost 5 bases and 3 bases, there was a span of 7 bases. CDR3 length: 12 amino acids. Germline V gene sequence: CDR1 SGHTA, CDR2 FQGNSA. The CDR3 loop is CASSPRDYGYTF. CDR3 nucleotide sequence: TGTGCCAGCAGCCCCCGTGACTATGGCTACACCTTC. The full variable domain, its missing parts supplied by reference TRBV7-2 and TRBJ1-2, is GAGVSQSPSNKVTEKGKDVELRCDPISGHTALYWYRQSLGQGLEFLIYFQGNSAPDKSGLPSDRFSAERTGGSVSTLTIQRTQQEDSAVYLCASSPRDYGYTFGSGTRLTVV.

Ten or more counts support this clonotype. The CDR3 loop reads CASSPPNGQHTEAFF. CDR3 coding DNA: TGTGCCAGCTCACCACCTAACGGACAGCACACTGAAGCTTTCTTT. The rearrangement joins TRBV18 to TRBJ1-1; perhaps TRBD1 as D (6 bases). The V and J ends lost 0 bases and 3 bases respectively, with 11 bases between them. The CDR3 runs 15 residues. CDR1 and CDR2 from the germline V gene are KGHSH and LQKENI.

For the CDR3, the DNA is TGTGCCAGCAGTTTTTGGAGCGGGCTCACAGATACGCAGTATTTT. Its protein product is CASSFWSGLTDTQYF. The rearrangement uses TRBV28 and TRBJ2-3, with D maybe TRBD2 (6 bases). Germline CDR1 is MDHEN and CDR2 is SYDVKM. V dropped 3 bases and J dropped 2 bases, with 12 bases sitting between them. The CDR3 is made up of 15 amino acids.

This clonotype was counted between two and nine times. This chain links TRBV5-1 with TRBJ2-5, with D hard to call. The CDR3 is 13 amino acids. In germline, CDR1 is SGHRS, CDR2 YFSETQ. The ends were cut back, 0 bases at V and 5 bases at J, with 8 bases in the middle. DNA of the CDR3: TGCGCCAGCAGCTTGGAGGTAACGGAGACCCAGTACTTC. Protein product: CASSLEVTETQYF.

At least ten counts were recorded for this clonotype. The rearrangement links TRBV18 to TRBJ1-1; tentatively, D is TRBD1 (5 bases). The germline V gene encodes CDR1 KGHSH and CDR2 LQKENI. The CDR3 consists of 15 residues. Trimming left V 3 bases short and J 3 bases short, with 14 bases between. CDR3 amino acids: CASSPGLPGHTEAFF. The CDR3 DNA follows: TGTGCCAGCTCACCGGGACTCCCCGGGCACACTGAAGCTTTCTTT.